These 8 T cell receptor beta chains were sequenced from one sample in a study of T cell responses to AZD1222 COVID-19 vaccine. TCRdb's copy holds only in-frame clones and misses some; the assay was immunoSEQ multiplex PCR. The table includes some 150,000 clones, 94% detected once. Sequencing used peripheral blood, obtained on day 0 of AZD1222 vaccination. These receptors all come from an adult in good health.

This clone was observed a few times. The rearrangement uses TRBV6-5 and TRBJ2-7; 8 bases line up with TRBD1. CDR3 size: 13 residues. The V and J ends lost 4 bases and 4 bases, in that order; junction bases with no gene match: 3. Germline CDR1 reads MNHEY; CDR2 reads SVGAGI. The CDR3 DNA reads TGTGCCAGCAGTTCTGGGGACAGGTACGAGCAGTACGTC. Protein: CASSSGDRYEQYV.

The rearrangement joins TRBV5-5 to TRBJ2-2; D unresolved. Looked up from germline, CDR1 is SGHKS and CDR2 is YYEKEE (reference sequence). With 9 bases removed from V and 1 base from J, the gap between germline ends came to 13 bases. CDR3 length: 14 amino acids. The CDR3 DNA sequence: TGTGCCAACGTCTGGGGTAGGAACACCGGGGAGCTGTTTTTT. Translation: CANVWGRNTGELFF. Using reference TRBV5-5 and TRBJ2-2 for the parts outside the CDR3, the full variable domain is DAGVTQSPTHLIKTRGQQVTLRCSPISGHKSVSWYQQVLGQGPQFIFQYYEKEERGRGNFPDRFSARQFPNYSSELNVNALLLGDSALYLCANVWGRNTGELFFGEGSRLTVL.

The rearrangement joins TRBV29-1 to TRBJ2-2; possible D gene TRBD2, 6 bases. The V gene's germline CDR1 is SQVTM and CDR2 ANQGSEA. V gave up 7 bases and J gave up 4 bases, with 19 bases separating them. This CDR3 is built from 15 residues. The CDR3 DNA reads TGCAGCGCCGAGATAGGAGGGTTAGGCACCGGGGAGCTGTTTTTT. Translated, it gives CSAEIGGLGTGELFF.

J is TRBJ1-2 and V is TRBV6-5; 9 bases are shared with TRBD1. This CDR3 spans 14 amino acids. Germline CDR1 MNHEY, CDR2 SVGAGI. J lost 6 bases, V lost 4 bases, and 6 bases had no gene match. The CDR3: CASSSLDRGDGYTF. The CDR3 bases are TGTGCCAGCAGTTCCTTGGACAGGGGTGATGGCTACACCTTC.

This clone was seen just once. The chain is built from TRBV5-4 and TRBJ1-4, with D possibly TRBD1 on 6 matching bases. With 4 bases removed from V and 6 bases from J, the gap between germline ends came to 13 bases. The CDR3 runs to 14 residues. CDR1 SGHNT and CDR2 YYREEE come from the germline V gene (reference sequence). The CDR3 DNA reads as TGTGCCAGCAGCAAGACAGGCCCATATGAAAAACTGTTTTTT. Its protein is CASSKTGPYEKLFF.

This sequence joins TRBV5-1 and TRBJ2-1; maybe TRBD2 (6 bases). The CDR3 is 17 residues long. The V and J ends lost 3 bases and 5 bases respectively, with 21 bases between them. Germline CDR1 SGHRS, CDR2 YFSETQ. The CDR3: CASSSPRDVLGDNEQFF. The CDR3 DNA reads TGCGCCAGCAGCTCCCCGCGGGACGTCCTAGGGGACAATGAGCAGTTCTTC.

This clone appeared a single time. The genes are TRBV18 and TRBJ1-2, with D possibly being TRBD1 (6 bases). This CDR3 spans 17 amino acids. V dropped 3 bases and J dropped 1 base, with 18 bases sitting between them. Germline V gene sequence: CDR1 KGHSH, CDR2 LQKENI. The CDR3 sequence is CASSPTAGALGNYGYTF. CDR3 nucleotides: TGTGCCAGCTCACCCACCGCGGGGGCCCTCGGTAACTATGGCTACACCTTC.

This chain links TRBV7-5 with TRBJ2-2. TRBV7-5 is assigned pseudogene status. The CDR3 runs to 18 residues. The CDR3: CVRSFNIRVNWNTGELFF. The DNA of the CDR3 is TGTGTCAGAAGCTTCAACATAAGGGTGAACTGGAACACCGGGGAGCTGTTTTTT.